The following is a TCR beta chain sequence with its context. Its antigen remains unknown. The sample originates from a study of cytomegalovirus exposure and HLA in healthy donors. The V and J ends lost 0 bases and 4 bases, in that order; junction bases with no gene match: 6. The germline CDR1 and CDR2 sequences are SGDLS and YYNGEE. This CDR3 has 15 amino acids. Primers included in the PCR were 60 Vbeta and 13 Jbeta primers. The data were produced by immunoSEQ multiplex PCR, yet TCRdb's version contains in-frame clones alone and is incomplete. The profile shows some 150,000 clones, roughly three quarters of them singletons. Study-level results: Researchers reported in a later analysis that common viral pathogens appeared linked to several top clusters.

The specimen was PBMCs. The source is a woman between 40 and 50 years old in good health and CMV-seronegative. V gene TRBV9 combines with J gene TRBJ2-5; 7 bases align to TRBD2. CDR3 loop: CASSVVGGWGETQYF. The CDR3 DNA is TGTGCCAGCAGCGTAGTGGGAGGGTGGGGAGAGACCCAGTACTTC.